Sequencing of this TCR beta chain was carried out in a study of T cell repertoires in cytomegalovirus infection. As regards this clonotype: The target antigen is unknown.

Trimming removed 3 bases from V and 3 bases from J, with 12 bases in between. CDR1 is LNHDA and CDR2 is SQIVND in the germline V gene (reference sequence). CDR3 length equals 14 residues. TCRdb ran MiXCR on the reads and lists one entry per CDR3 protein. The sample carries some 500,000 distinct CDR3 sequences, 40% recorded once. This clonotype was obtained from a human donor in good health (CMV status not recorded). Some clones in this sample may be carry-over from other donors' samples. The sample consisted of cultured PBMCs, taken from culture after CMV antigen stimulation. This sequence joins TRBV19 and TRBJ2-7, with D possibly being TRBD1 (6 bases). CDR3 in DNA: TGTGCCAGTAGTATCGGGGTCAGGGGCTACGAGCAGTACTTC. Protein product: CASSIGVRGYEQYF.